This T cell receptor (beta chain) was captured by sequencing in a study of identical twins. It was template switching that added a universal primer site, and there were unique molecular identifiers on the cDNA. TCRdb redid the calling of the 5' RACE reads with MiXCR, one entry per CDR3 protein. Seen here are about 920,000 distinct CDR3 sequences, around 12% observed once, and the top ten hold around 1.6%. The length of the CDR3 is 14 residues. The V end was cut by 6 bases, the J end by 8 bases, with 19 bases between. Per germline, CDR1 ENHRY and CDR2 SYGVKD. These data also formed part of another study, on yellow fever vaccine responses in identical twins.

The source material was PBMCs. The sequence was obtained from a woman between 18 and 29 years old in good health. The chain carries TRBV10-3 and TRBJ1-2; unclear D gene. The DNA of the CDR3 is TGTGCCATCAGCCGAGAGTGGCCATCGGGGGGCTACACCTTC. Its protein product is CAISREWPSGGYTF.